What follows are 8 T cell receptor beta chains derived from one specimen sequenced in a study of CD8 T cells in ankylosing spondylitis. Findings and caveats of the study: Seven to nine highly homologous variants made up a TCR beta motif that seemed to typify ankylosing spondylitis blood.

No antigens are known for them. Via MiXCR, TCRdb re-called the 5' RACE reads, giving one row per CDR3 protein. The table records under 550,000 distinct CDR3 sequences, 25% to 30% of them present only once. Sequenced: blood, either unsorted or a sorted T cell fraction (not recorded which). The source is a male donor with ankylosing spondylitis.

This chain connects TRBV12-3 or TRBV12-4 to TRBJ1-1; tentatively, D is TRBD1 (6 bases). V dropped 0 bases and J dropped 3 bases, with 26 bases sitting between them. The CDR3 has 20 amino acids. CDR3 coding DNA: TGTGCCAGCAGTTTAGCGCTAAGGGGTATTAGGACAGCTGGGGACACTGAAGCTTTCTTT. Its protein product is CASSLALRGIRTAGDTEAFF.

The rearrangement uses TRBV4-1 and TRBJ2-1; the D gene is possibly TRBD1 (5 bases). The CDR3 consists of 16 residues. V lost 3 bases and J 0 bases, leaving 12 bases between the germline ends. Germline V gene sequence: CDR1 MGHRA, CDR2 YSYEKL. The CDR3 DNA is TGCGCCAGCAGCCACATAGGGGCGCGCTCCTACAATGAGCAGTTCTTC. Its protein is CASSHIGARSYNEQFF.

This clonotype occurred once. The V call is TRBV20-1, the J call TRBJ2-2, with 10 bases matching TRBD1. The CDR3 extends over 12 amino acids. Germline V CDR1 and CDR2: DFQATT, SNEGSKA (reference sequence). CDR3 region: CSGDRGDGELFF. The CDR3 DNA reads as TGCAGCGGGGACAGGGGTGACGGGGAGCTGTTTTTT.

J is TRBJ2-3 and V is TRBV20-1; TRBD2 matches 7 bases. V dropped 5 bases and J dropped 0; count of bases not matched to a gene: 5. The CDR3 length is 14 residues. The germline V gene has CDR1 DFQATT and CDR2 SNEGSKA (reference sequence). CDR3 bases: TGCAGTGCTTTTCCCGGGGGGAGCACAGATACGCAGTATTTT. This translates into CSAFPGGSTDTQYF.

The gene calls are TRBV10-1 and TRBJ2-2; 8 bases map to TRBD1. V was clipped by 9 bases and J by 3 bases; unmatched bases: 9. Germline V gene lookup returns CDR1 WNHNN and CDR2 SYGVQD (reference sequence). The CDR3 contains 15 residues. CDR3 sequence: CASWEETGDTGELFF. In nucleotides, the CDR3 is TGCGCCAGTTGGGAAGAGACAGGGGACACCGGGGAGCTGTTTTTT.

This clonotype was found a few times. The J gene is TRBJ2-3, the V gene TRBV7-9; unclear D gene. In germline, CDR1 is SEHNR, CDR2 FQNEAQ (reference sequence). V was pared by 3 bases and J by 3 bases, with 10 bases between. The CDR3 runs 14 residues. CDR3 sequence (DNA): TGTGCCAGCAGCTTCTCAGCGAGGACAGATACGCAGTATTTT. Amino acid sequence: CASSFSARTDTQYF.

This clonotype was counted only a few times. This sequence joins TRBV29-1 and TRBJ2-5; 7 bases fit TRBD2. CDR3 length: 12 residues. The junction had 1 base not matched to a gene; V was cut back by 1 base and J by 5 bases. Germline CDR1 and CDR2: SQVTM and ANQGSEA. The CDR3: CSVEAGGETQYF. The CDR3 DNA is TGCAGCGTTGAAGCGGGGGGTGAGACCCAGTACTTC.

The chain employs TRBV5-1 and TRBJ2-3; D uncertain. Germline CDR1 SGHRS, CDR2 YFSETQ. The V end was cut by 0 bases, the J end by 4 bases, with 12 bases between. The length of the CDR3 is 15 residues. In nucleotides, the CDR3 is TGCGCCAGCAGCTTGGCGATGGCAATGGCAGATACGCAGTATTTT. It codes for CASSLAMAMADTQYF.